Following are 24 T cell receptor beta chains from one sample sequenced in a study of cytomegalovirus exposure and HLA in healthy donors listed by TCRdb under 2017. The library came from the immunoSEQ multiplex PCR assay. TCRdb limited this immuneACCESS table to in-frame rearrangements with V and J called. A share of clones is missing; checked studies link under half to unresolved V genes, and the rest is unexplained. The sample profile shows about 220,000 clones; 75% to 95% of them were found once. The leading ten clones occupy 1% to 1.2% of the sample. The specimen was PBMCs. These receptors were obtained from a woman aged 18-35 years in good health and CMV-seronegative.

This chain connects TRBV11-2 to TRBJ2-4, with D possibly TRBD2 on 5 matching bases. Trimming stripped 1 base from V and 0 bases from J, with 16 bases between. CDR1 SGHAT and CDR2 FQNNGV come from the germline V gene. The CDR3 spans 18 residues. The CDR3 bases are TGTGCCAGCAGCTTAGGGAGGAACATAGTACAAGCCAAAAACATTCAGTACTTC. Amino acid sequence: CASSLGRNIVQAKNIQYF.

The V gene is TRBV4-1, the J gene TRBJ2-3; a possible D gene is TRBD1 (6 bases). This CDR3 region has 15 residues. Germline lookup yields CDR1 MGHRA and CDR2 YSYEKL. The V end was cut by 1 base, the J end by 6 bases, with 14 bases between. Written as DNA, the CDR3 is TGCGCCAGCAGCCAAGTAGGATCCCAGGGGGATACGCAGTATTTT. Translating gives CASSQVGSQGDTQYF.

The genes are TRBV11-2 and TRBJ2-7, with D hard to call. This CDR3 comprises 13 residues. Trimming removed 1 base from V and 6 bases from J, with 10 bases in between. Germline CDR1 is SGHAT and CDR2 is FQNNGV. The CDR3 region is CASSLVDSSEQYF. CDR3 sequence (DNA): TGTGCCAGCAGCTTAGTGGATAGCTCCGAGCAGTACTTC. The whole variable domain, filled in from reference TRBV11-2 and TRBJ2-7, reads EAGVAQSPRYKIIEKRQSVAFWCNPISGHATLYWYQQILGQGPKLLIQFQNNGVVDDSQLPKDRFSAERLKGVDSTLKIQPAKLEDSAVYLCASSLVDSSEQYFGPGTRLTVT.

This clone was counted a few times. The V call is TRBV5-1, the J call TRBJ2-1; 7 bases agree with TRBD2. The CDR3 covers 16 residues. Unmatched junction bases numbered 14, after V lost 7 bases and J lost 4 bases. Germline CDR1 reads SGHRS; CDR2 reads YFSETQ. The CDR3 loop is CASAPAGSPPYNEQFF. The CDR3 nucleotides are TGCGCCAGCGCCCCAGCGGGAAGCCCTCCGTACAATGAGCAGTTCTTC.

As DNA, the CDR3 is TGTGCCAGCTCGACGGGGAACTCTGGAAACACCATATATTTT. Translation gives CASSTGNSGNTIYF. The chain links TRBV7-3 to TRBJ1-3; D unresolved. This CDR3 contains 14 residues. Germline CDR1 and CDR2: SGHTA and FQGTGA. Trimming stripped 8 bases from V and 0 bases from J, with 11 bases between.

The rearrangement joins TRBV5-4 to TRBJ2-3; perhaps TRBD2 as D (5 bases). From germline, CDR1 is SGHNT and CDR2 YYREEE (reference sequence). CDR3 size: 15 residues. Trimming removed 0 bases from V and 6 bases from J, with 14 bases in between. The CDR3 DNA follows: TGTGCCAGCAGCTTGGTGGCGGCCCCGGGGGATACGCAGTATTTT. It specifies CASSLVAAPGDTQYF.

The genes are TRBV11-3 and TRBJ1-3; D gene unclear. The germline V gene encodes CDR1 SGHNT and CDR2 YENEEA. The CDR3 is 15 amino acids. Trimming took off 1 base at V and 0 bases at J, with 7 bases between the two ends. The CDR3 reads CASSLGGASGNTIYF. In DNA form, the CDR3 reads TGTGCCAGCAGCTTAGGGGGAGCCTCTGGAAACACCATATATTTT.

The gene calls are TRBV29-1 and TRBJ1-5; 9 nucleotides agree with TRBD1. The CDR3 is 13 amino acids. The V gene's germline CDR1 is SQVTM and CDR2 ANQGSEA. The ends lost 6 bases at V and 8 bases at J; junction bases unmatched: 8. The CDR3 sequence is CSVKTGGVEPQHF. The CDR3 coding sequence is TGCAGCGTCAAAACAGGGGGCGTTGAGCCCCAGCATTTT.

The CDR3, as DNA: TGTGCCAGCAGCTTGTTTCGTGGACAGGGGGCGACGGGCTACACCTTC. This encodes CASSLFRGQGATGYTF. The gene calls are TRBV5-6 and TRBJ1-2, with 11 bases that match TRBD1. The CDR3 contains 16 residues. Losses at the gene ends were 1 base for V and 8 bases for J; bases not matched to a gene: 10. From germline, CDR1 is SGHDT and CDR2 YYEEEE.

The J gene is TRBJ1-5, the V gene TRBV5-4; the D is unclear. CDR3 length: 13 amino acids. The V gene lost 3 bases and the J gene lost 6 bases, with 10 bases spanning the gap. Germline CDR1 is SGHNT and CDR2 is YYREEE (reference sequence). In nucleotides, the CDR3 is TGTGCCAGCAGCTCAGGTGTCTCTCAGCCCCAGCATTTT. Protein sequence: CASSSGVSQPQHF.

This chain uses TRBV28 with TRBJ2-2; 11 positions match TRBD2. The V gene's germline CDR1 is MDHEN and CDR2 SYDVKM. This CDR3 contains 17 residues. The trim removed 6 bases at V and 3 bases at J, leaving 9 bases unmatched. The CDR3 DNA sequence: TGTGCCAGCAGCAAAAGGACTAGCGGGTGGGACACCGGGGAGCTGTTTTTT. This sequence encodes CASSKRTSGWDTGELFF.

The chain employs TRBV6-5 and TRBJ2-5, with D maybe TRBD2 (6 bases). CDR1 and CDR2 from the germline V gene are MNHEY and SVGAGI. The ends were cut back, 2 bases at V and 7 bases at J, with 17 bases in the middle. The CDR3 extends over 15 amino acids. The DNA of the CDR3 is TGTGCCAGCAGTTACCCCGGGGGTAGTATTGCGACCCAGTACTTC. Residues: CASSYPGGSIATQYF.

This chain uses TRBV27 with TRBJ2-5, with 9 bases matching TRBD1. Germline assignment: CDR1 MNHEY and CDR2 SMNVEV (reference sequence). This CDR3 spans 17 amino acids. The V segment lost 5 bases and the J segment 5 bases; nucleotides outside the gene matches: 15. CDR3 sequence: CASSPIPGQGYGETQYF. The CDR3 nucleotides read TGTGCCAGCAGTCCAATTCCGGGACAGGGATATGGGGAGACCCAGTACTTC.

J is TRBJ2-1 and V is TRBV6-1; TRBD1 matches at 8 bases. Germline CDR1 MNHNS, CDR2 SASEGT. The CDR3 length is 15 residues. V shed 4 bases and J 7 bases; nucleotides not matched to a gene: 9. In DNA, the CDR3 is TGTGCCAGCAGTGCTCAGGGGGCCGCTCAGAATGAGCAGTTCTTC. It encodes CASSAQGAAQNEQFF.

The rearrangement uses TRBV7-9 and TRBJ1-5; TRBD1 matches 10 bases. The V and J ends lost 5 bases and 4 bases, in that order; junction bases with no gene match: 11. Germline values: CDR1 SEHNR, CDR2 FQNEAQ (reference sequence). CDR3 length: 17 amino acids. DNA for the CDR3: TGTGCCAGCAGCCGACTGACAGGGGGCGGGATTAATCAGCCCCAGCATTTT. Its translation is CASSRLTGGGINQPQHF. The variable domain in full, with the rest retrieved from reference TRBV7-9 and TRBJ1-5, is DTGVSQNPRHKITKRGQNVTFRCDPISEHNRLYWYRQTLGQGPEFLTYFQNEAQLEKSRLLSDRFSAERPKGSFSTLEIQRTEQGDSAMYLCASSRLTGGGINQPQHFGDGTRLSIL.

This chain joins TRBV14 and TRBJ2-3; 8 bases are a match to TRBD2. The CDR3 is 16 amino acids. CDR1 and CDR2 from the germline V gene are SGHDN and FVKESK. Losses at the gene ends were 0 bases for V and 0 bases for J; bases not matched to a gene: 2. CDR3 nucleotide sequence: TGTGCCAGCAGCCAAGATCGCGGGAGGAGCACAGATACGCAGTATTTT. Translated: CASSQDRGRSTDTQYF.

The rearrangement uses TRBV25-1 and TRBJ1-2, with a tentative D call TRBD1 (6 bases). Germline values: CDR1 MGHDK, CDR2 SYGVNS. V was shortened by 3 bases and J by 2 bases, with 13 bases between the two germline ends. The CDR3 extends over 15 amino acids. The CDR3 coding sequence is TGTGCCAGCAGTGATTCCAACAGGGAAAACTATGGCTACACCTTC. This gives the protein CASSDSNRENYGYTF.

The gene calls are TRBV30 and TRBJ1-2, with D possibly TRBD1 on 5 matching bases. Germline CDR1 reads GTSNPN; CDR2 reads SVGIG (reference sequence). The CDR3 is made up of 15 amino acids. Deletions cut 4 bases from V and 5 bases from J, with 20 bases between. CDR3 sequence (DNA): TGTGCCTGGACTGGACCGAACAGGTTTATTTATGGCTACACCTTC. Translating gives CAWTGPNRFIYGYTF.

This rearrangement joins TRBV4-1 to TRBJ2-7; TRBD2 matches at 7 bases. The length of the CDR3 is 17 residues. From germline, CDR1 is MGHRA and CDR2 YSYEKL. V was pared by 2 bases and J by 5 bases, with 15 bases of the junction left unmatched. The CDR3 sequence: CASSQPYGAGVGDEQYF. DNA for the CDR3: TGCGCCAGCAGCCAACCCTATGGGGCGGGAGTGGGCGACGAGCAGTACTTC.

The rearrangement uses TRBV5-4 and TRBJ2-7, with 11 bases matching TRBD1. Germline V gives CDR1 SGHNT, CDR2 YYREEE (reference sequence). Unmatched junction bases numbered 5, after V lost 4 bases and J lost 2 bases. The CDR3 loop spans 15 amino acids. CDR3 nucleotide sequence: TGTGCCAGCAGCCCGAGGACAGGGGGCCCCTACGAGCAGTACTTC. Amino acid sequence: CASSPRTGGPYEQYF.

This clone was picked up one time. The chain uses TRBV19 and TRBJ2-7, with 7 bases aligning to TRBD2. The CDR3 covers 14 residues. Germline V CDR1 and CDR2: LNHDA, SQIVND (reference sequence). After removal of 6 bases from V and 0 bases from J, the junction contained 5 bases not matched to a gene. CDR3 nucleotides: TGTGCCAGTAGCCCCGGGGGGAGCTCCTACGAGCAGTACTTC. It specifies CASSPGGSSYEQYF.

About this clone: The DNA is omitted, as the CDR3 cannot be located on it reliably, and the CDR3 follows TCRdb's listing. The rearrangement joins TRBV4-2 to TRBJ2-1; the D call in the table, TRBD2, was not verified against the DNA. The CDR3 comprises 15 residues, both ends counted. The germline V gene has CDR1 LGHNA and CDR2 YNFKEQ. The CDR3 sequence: CASSQDEGGVFWQFF.

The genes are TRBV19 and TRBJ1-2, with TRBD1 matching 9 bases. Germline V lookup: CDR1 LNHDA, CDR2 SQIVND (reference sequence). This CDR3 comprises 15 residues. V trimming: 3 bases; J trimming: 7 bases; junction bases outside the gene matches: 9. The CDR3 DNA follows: TGTGCCAGTAGTATCCATCCCAGGACAGGGGTTGGCTACACCTTC. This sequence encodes CASSIHPRTGVGYTF.

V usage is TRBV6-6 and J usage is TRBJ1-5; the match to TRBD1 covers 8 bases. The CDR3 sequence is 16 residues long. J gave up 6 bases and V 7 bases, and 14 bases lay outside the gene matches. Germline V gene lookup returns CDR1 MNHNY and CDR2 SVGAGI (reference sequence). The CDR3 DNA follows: TGTGCCAGCACTCCCACCAGGGGGCTGGGTACTCAGCCCCAGCATTTT. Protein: CASTPTRGLGTQPQHF.